This T cell receptor (beta chain) was sequenced in a study of blood T cell repertoires in COVID-19. Looking at the study overall: Sample material is recorded as cDNA or gDNA derived from T cells, B-cell-depleted T cells, or PBMCs.

Authors' processing steps: Researchers report that nucleated cell counts were estimated from reference gene primer amplification. The protocol was immunoSEQ multiplex PCR, while the TCRdb copy is restricted to in-frame clones and leaves out a portion. D and trimming come from the DNA, and the V and J calls and clone size come from that table. The data hold roughly 400,000 clones, with over 75% observed a single time. Participants were placed into cohorts based on the clinical history they reported. Sequencing input: PBMCs or T cells enriched from blood (not recorded which). The origin of this receptor is a woman between 18 and 30 years old who had been exposed to COVID-19.

Written as DNA, the CDR3 is TGTGCCAGCAGTTCATTACAGGGGTGGAATCAGCCCCAGCATTTT. Protein: CASSSLQGWNQPQHF. The V gene is TRBV28, the J gene TRBJ1-5; 7 positions match TRBD1. Germline V CDR1 and CDR2: MDHEN, SYDVKM. V shed 4 bases and J 4 bases; nucleotides not matched to a gene: 7. This CDR3 has 15 residues. The full variable domain, completed using reference TRBV28 and TRBJ1-5, is DVKVTQSSRYLVKRTGEKVFLECVQDMDHENMFWYRQDPGLGLRLIYFSYDVKMKEKGDIPEGYSVSREKKERFSLILESASTNQTSMYLCASSSLQGWNQPQHFGDGTRLSIL.